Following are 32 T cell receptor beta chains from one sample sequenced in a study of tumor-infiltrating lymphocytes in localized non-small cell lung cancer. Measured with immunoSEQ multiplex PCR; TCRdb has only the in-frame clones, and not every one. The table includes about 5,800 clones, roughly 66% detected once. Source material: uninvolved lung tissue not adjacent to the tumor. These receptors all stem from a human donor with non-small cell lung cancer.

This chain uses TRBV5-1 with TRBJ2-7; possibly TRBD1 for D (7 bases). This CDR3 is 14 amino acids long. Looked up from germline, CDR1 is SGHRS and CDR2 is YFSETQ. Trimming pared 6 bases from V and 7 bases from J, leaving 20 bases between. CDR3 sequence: CASTRQGRAGEQYF. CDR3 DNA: TGCGCCAGCACCCGACAGGGTCGGGCGGGGGAGCAGTACTTC.

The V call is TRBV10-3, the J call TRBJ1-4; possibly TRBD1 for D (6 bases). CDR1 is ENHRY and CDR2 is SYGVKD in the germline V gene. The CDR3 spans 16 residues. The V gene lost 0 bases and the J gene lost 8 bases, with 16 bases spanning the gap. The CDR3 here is CAISESGGGRGEKLFF. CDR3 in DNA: TGTGCCATCAGTGAGTCCGGTGGGGGGCGCGGCGAAAAACTGTTTTTT.

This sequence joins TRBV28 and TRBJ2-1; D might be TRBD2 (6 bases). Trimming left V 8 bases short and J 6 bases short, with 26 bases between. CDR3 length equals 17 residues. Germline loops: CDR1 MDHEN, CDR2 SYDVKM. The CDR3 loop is CASGSSTEGLLGNEQFF. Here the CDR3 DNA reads TGTGCCAGCGGCTCCTCTACTGAGGGACTCCTGGGCAATGAGCAGTTCTTC.

CDR3: CASSVGGSGSNEQYF. CDR3 bases: TGTGCCAGCAGCGTAGGGGGTAGCGGGAGTAACGAGCAGTACTTC. The V and J genes are TRBV9 and TRBJ2-7; the match to TRBD2 covers 9 bases. CDR3 length equals 15 residues. Germline assignment: CDR1 SGDLS and CDR2 YYNGEE. Germline trimming cut 0 bases from V and 5 bases from J; bases unmatched to any gene: 6.

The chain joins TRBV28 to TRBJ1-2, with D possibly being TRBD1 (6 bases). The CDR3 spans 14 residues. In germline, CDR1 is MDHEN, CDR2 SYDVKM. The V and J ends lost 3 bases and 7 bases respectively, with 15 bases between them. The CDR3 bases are TGTGCCAGCAGTTTTGGTCAGGGGTTAAGTGGCTACACCTTC. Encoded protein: CASSFGQGLSGYTF.

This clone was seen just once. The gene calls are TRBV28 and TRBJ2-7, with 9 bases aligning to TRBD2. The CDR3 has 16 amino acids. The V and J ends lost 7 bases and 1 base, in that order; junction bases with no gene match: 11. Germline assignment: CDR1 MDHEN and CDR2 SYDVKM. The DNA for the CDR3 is TGTGCCAGCACCATCGGGGTAGCGGGAGTATCCTACGAGCAGTACTTC. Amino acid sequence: CASTIGVAGVSYEQYF.

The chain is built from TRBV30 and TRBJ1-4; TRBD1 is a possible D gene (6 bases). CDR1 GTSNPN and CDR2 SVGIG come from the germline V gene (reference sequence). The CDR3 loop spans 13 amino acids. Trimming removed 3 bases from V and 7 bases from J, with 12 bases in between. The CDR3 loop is CAWSFQGTEKLFF. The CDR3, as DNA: TGTGCCTGGAGCTTCCAGGGGACTGAAAAACTGTTTTTT.

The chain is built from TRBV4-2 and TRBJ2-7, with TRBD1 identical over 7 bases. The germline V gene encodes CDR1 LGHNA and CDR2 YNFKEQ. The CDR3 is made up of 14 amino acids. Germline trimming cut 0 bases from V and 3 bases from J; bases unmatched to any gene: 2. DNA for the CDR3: TGTGCCAGCAGCCAAGAGGCAGGGGGCTACGAGCAGTACTTC. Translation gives CASSQEAGGYEQYF.

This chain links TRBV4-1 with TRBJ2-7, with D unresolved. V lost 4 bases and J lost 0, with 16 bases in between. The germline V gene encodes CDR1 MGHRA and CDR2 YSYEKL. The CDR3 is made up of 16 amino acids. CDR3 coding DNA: TGCGCCAGCAGCCCAACCCGACTCTTCATCTCCTACGAGCAGTACTTC. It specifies CASSPTRLFISYEQYF.

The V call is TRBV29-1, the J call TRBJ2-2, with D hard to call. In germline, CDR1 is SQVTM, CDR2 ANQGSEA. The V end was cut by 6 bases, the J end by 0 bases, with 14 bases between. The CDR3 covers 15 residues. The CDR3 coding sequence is TGCAGCGTCGACCCCGGGCGACCGAACACCGGGGAGCTGTTTTTT. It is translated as CSVDPGRPNTGELFF.

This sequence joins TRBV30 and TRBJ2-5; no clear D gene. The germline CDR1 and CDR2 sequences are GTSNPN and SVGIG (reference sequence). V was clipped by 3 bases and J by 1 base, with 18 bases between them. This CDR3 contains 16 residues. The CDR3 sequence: CAWRRSSYWGQETQYF. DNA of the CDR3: TGTGCCTGGAGGCGCAGCTCCTACTGGGGCCAAGAGACCCAGTACTTC.

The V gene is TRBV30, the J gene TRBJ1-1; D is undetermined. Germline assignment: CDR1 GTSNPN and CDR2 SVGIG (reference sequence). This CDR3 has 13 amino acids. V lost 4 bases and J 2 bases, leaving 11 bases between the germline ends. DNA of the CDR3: TGTGCCTGGATCACAGAGTTTAACACTGAAGCTTTCTTT. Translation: CAWITEFNTEAFF.

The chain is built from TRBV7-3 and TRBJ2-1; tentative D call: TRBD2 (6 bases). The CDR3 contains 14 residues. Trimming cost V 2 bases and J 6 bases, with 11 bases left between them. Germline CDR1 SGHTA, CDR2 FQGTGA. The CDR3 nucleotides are TGTGCCAGCAGCTTAGACGCGGGAAGCAATGAGCAGTTCTTC. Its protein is CASSLDAGSNEQFF.

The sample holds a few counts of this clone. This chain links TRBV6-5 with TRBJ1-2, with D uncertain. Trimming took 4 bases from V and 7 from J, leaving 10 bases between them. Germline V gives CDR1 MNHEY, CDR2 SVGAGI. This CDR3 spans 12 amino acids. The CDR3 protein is CASSSREFGYTF. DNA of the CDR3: TGTGCCAGCAGTTCCCGCGAGTTTGGCTACACCTTC.

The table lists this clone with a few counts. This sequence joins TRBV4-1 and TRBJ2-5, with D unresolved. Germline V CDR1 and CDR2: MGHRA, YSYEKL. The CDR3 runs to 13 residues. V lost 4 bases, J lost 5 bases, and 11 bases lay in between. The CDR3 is CASSRAARETQYF. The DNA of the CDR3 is TGCGCCAGCAGCCGGGCGGCTAGGGAGACCCAGTACTTC.

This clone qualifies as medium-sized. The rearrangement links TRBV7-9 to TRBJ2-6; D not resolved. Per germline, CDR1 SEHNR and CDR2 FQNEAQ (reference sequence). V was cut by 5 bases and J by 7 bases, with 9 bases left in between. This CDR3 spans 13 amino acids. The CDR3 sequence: CASSAVAANVLTF. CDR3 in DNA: TGTGCCAGCAGCGCCGTGGCTGCCAACGTCCTGACTTTC.

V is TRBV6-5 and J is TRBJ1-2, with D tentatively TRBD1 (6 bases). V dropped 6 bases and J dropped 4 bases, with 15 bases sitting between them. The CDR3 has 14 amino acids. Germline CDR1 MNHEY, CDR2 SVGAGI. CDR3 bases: TGTGCCAGCAGCCACCCGGGGGGCTCCTATGGCTACACCTTC. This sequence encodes CASSHPGGSYGYTF.

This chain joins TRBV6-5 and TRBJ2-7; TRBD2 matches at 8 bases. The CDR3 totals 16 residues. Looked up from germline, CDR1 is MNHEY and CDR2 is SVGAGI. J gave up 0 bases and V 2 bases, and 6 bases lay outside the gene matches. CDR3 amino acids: CASSYGTSSLSYEQYF. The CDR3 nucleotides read TGTGCCAGCAGTTACGGGACTAGTTCCCTCTCCTACGAGCAGTACTTC.

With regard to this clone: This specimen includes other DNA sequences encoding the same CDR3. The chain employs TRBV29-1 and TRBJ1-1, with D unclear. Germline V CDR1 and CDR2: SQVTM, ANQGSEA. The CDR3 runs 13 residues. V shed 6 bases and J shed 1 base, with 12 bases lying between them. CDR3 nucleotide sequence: TGCAGCGTAGACGGGTCCCCGAACACTGAAGCTTTCTTT. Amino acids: CSVDGSPNTEAFF.

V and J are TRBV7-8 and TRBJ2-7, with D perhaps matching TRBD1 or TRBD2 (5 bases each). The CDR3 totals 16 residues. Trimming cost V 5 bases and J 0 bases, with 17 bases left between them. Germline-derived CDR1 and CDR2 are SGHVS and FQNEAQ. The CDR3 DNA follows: TGTGCCAGCAGCCCCGGACGGGGACCTAGCTCCTACGAGCAGTACTTC. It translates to CASSPGRGPSSYEQYF. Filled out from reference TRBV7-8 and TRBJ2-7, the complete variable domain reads GAGVSQSPRYKVAKRGQDVALRCDPISGHVSLFWYQQALGQGPEFLTYFQNEAQLDKSGLPSDRFFAERPEGSVSTLKIQRTQQEDSAVYLCASSPGRGPSSYEQYFGPGTRLTVT.

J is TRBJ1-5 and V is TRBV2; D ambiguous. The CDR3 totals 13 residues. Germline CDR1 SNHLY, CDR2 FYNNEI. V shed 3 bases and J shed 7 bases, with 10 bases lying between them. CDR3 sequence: CASSEGNGQPQHF. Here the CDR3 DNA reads TGTGCCAGCAGTGAGGGGAACGGGCAGCCCCAGCATTTT. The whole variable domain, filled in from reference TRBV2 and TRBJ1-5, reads EPEVTQTPSHQVTQMGQEVILRCVPISNHLYFYWYRQILGQKVEFLVSFYNNEISEKSEIFDDQFSVERPDGSNFTLKIRSTKLEDSAMYFCASSEGNGQPQHFGDGTRLSIL.

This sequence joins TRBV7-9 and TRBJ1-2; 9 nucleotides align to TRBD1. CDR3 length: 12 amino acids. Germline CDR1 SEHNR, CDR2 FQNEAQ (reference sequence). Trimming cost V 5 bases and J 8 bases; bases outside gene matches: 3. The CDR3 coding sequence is TGTGCCAGCAGCGCTACAGGGGGCGGCTACACCTTC. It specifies CASSATGGGYTF.

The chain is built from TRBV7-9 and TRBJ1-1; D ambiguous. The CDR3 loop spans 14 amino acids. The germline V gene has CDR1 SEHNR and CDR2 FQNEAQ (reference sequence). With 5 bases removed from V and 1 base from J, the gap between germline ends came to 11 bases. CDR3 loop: CASSRLQTNTEAFF. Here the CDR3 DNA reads TGTGCCAGCAGCCGATTACAGACGAACACTGAAGCTTTCTTT.

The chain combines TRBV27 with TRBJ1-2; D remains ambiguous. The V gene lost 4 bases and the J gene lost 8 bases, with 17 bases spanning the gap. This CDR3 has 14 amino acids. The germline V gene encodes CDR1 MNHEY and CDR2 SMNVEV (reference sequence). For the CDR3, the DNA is TGTGCCAGCAGTTCGCCCCCTAAGGGCGGAGGCTACACCTTC. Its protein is CASSSPPKGGGYTF.

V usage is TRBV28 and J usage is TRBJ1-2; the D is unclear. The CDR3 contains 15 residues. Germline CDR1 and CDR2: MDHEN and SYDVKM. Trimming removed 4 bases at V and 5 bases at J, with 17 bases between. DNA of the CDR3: TGTGCCAGCAGTTCTTTCCGTGGCTTGGGATATGGCTACACCTTC. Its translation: CASSSFRGLGYGYTF.

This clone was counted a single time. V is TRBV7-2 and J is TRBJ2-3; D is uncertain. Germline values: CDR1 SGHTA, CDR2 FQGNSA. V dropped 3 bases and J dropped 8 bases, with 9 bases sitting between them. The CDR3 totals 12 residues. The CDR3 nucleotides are TGTGCCAGCAGCTTGTTGGGATCTACGCAGTATTTT. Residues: CASSLLGSTQYF.

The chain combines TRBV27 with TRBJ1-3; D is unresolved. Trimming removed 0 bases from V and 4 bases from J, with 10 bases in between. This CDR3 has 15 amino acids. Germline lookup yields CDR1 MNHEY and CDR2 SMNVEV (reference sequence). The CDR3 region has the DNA TGTGCCAGCAGTTTATCGAGAAGCTTCGGAAACACCATATATTTT. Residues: CASSLSRSFGNTIYF.

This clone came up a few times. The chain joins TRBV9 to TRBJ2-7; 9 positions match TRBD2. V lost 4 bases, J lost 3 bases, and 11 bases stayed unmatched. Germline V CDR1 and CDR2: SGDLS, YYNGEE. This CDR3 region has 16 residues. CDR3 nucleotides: TGTGCCAGCAGCTTCCGACTAGCGGTGGGGGTCTACGAGCAGTACTTC. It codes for CASSFRLAVGVYEQYF.

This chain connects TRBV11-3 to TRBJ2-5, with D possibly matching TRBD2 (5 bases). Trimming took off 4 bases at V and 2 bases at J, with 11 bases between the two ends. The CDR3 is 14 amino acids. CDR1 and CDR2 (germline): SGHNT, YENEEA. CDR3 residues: CASSSRREQETQYF. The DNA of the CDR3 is TGTGCCAGCAGCTCTCGACGGGAACAAGAGACCCAGTACTTC. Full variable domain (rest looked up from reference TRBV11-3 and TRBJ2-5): EAGVVQSPRYKIIEKKQPVAFWCNPISGHNTLYWYLQNLGQGPELLIRYENEEAVDDSQLPKDRFSAERLKGVDSTLKIQPAELGDSAVYLCASSSRREQETQYFGPGTRLLVL.

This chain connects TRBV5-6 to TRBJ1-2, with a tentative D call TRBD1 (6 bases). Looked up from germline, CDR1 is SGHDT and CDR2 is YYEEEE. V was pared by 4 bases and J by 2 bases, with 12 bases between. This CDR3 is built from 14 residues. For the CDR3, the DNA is TGTGCCAGCAGCCGACAGGTGCTCAACTATGGCTACACCTTC. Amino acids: CASSRQVLNYGYTF. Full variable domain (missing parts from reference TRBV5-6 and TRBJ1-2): DAGVTQSPTHLIKTRGQQVTLRCSPKSGHDTVSWYQQALGQGPQFIFQYYEEEERQRGNFPDRFSGHQFPNYSSELNVNALLLGDSALYLCASSRQVLNYGYTFGSGTRLTVV.

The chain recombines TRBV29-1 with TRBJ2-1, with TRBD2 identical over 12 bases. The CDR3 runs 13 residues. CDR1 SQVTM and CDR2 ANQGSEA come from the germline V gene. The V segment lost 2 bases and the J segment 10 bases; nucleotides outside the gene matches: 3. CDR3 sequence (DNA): TGCAGCGTTGAACGACTAGCGGGAGACGAGCAGTTCTTC. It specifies CSVERLAGDEQFF.

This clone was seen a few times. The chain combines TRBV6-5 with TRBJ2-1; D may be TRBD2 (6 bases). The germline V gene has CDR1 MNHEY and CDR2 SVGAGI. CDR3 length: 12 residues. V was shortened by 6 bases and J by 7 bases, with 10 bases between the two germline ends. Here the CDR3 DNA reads TGTGCCAGCAGCCCAGGGAGGAATGAGCAGTTCTTC. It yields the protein CASSPGRNEQFF.